This is a list of T cell receptor beta chains from one sample in a study of T cell responses to AZD1222 COVID-19 vaccine. Some clones are missing from TCRdb's copy, which holds only in-frame ones; the method was immunoSEQ multiplex PCR. The sample has some 100,000 clones, about 83% seen once; the top ten hold 3% to 3.5%. This sample comprised peripheral blood, obtained on day 0 of AZD1222 vaccination. Source of these receptors: an adult in good health. The CDR3 runs from the conserved cysteine through the conserved F or W. The order of the fields is V gene, clone size, J gene, D gene, CDR3 protein, CDR3 DNA. D genes are given only for firm matches. The size field is filled for only some rows; it gives once, few, many or a size class.

TRBV6-2/TRBV6-3	-	TRBJ2-2	TRBD1	CASSGTGTGRSGELFF	TGTGCCAGCAGTGGAACCGGGACAGGGAGAAGCGGGGAGCTGTTTTTT
TRBV20-1	-	TRBJ1-1	-	CSAARNTEAFF	TGCAGTGCTGCGCGGAACACTGAAGCTTTCTTT
TRBV7-2	-	TRBJ1-2	-	CASSLDPDVGYTF	TGTGCCAGCAGCTTAGATCCGGACGTTGGCTACACCTTC
TRBV5-1	-	TRBJ1-5	TRBD1	CASSRTGEAGQPQHF	TGCGCCAGCAGCCGGACAGGGGAAGCGGGGCAGCCCCAGCATTTT
TRBV19	once	TRBJ1-5	-	CASSLIGVSDQPQHF	TGTGCCAGTAGTCTCATCGGGGTTAGCGATCAGCCCCAGCATTTT
TRBV7-2	-	TRBJ2-7	-	CASSLGSSISYEQYF	TGTGCCAGCAGCCTTGGATCGTCTATTAGTTACGAGCAGTACTTC
TRBV7-2	-	TRBJ2-6	-	CASSLNGRGSGANVLTF	TGTGCCAGCAGCTTAAATGGCAGGGGCTCCGGGGCCAACGTCCTGACTTTC
TRBV7-9	-	TRBJ1-1	-	CASRAYGGLSTEAFF	TGTGCCAGCAGGGCGTACGGGGGCCTTTCCACTGAAGCTTTCTTT
TRBV6-5	-	TRBJ2-7	-	CASSPTGPYEQYF	TGTGCCAGCAGCCCCACAGGGCCCTACGAGCAGTACTTC
TRBV6-1	-	TRBJ2-2	-	CASSEVGADTGELFF	TGTGCCAGCAGTGAAGTGGGGGCGGACACCGGGGAGCTGTTTTTT
TRBV3-1/TRBV3-2	-	TRBJ1-1	-	CASSPRGEGKAFF	TGTGCCAGCAGCCCCCGGGGCGAGGGGAAAGCTTTCTTT
TRBV5-1	once	TRBJ1-6	-	CASSWGGAAGNSPLHF	TGCGCCAGCAGCTGGGGGGGTGCGGCAGGGAATTCACCCCTCCACTTT
TRBV11-2	-	TRBJ1-3	TRBD1	CASNIQGAGNTIYF	TGTGCCAGCAATATACAGGGGGCAGGAAACACCATATATTTT
TRBV11-3	-	TRBJ2-2	-	CASSPRTTGELFF	TGTGCCAGCAGCCCCCGGACGACCGGGGAGCTGTTTTTT
TRBV7-3	-	TRBJ1-1	-	CASSLLGGTEAFF	TGTGCCAGCAGCTTATTAGGTGGCACTGAAGCTTTCTTT
TRBV30	-	TRBJ1-1	-	CAWTKGPIRGNTEAFF	TGTGCCTGGACCAAGGGACCCATAAGGGGGAACACTGAAGCTTTCTTT
TRBV5-4	-	TRBJ2-3	-	CASSSHDWDPSTDTQYF	TGTGCCAGCAGCTCCCACGACTGGGACCCTAGCACAGATACGCAGTATTTT
TRBV7-2	-	TRBJ1-2	TRBD1	CASSPQGTRTLFYGYTF	TGTGCCAGCAGCCCACAGGGGACAAGGACCCTCTTCTATGGCTACACCTTC
TRBV25-1	-	TRBJ2-7	TRBD1	CASTFRGTGADEQYF	TGTGCCAGCACCTTCAGGGGGACAGGGGCCGACGAGCAGTACTTC
TRBV24-1	-	TRBJ2-1	TRBD2	CATSDLTERGDEQFF	TGTGCCACCAGTGATTTGACAGAGCGGGGTGATGAGCAGTTCTTC
TRBV3-1/TRBV3-2	-	TRBJ1-1	TRBD1	CASSNYRGGGTTEAFF	TGTGCCAGCAGCAATTACAGGGGAGGTGGGACGACTGAAGCTTTCTTT
TRBV10-3	-	TRBJ1-6	-	CAIGSLNSPLHF	TGTGCCATCGGCAGTCTCAATTCACCCCTCCACTTT
TRBV7-2	-	TRBJ2-1	-	CASSLALNNEQFF	TGTGCCAGCAGCTTAGCCTTGAACAATGAGCAGTTCTTC
TRBV5-1	once	TRBJ1-2	TRBD1	CASSLPGQGYGYTF	TGCGCCAGCAGCCTCCCGGGACAGGGGTATGGCTACACCTTC
TRBV30	-	TRBJ2-7	-	CAWSSGSGLIYEQYF	TGTGCCTGGAGTTCCGGGAGTGGATTAATCTACGAGCAGTACTTC
TRBV5-4	-	TRBJ1-2	TRBD1	CASSLAGTGDDYGYTF	TGTGCCAGCAGCTTGGCCGGGACAGGGGATGACTATGGCTACACCTTC
TRBV7-2	-	TRBJ2-1	-	CASSLDLTKGQFF	TGTGCCAGCAGCTTAGACCTGACAAAGGGGCAGTTCTTC
TRBV7-3	-	TRBJ2-3	-	CASSARTIPSTDTQYF	TGTGCCAGCAGCGCAAGGACTATCCCTAGCACAGATACGCAGTATTTT
TRBV6-4	-	TRBJ1-2	-	CASSEAAGEGHGYTF	TGTGCCAGCAGTGAAGCGGCAGGGGAAGGGCATGGCTACACCTTC
TRBV3-1/TRBV3-2	-	TRBJ2-7	TRBD2	CASSRSGGAREQYF	TGTGCCAGCAGCCGAAGCGGGGGGGCCAGGGAGCAGTACTTC
TRBV18	-	TRBJ1-3	-	CASSPPTGNTIYF	TGTGCCAGCTCACCACCGACTGGAAACACCATATATTTT
TRBV4-2	-	TRBJ2-6	-	CASSQGASSGANVLTF	TGTGCCAGCAGCCAAGGGGCCAGCTCTGGGGCCAACGTCCTGACTTTC
TRBV20-1	once	TRBJ1-2	-	CSASPRKDGHYGYTF	TGCAGTGCTAGTCCGAGGAAGGACGGCCACTATGGCTACACCTTC
TRBV19	-	TRBJ2-3	-	CASTLSVRVDTQYF	TGTGCCAGTACCCTCTCTGTCAGGGTAGATACGCAGTATTTT
TRBV6-5	-	TRBJ2-1	TRBD1	CASSLQGAGSYNEQFF	TGTGCCAGCAGTTTACAGGGGGCGGGATCCTACAATGAGCAGTTCTTC
TRBV19	-	TRBJ1-6	-	CASRDRLKDSPLHF	TGTGCCAGTAGGGACAGACTCAAAGATTCACCCCTCCACTTT
TRBV4-1	-	TRBJ1-2	TRBD1	CASSPTGTGAFGYTF	TGCGCCAGCAGCCCCACCGGGACAGGGGCCTTTGGCTACACCTTC
TRBV3-1/TRBV3-2	-	TRBJ1-4	-	CASSQPTRGGNEKLFF	TGTGCCAGCAGCCAACCGACGAGGGGGGGTAATGAAAAACTGTTTTTT
TRBV19	-	TRBJ1-4	-	CASSIVREKLFF	TGTGCCAGTAGTATAGTACGTGAAAAACTGTTTTTT
TRBV5-1	-	TRBJ1-2	TRBD1	CASSNRLGQEANYGYTF	TGCGCCAGCAGCAACCGCCTGGGACAGGAGGCTAACTATGGCTACACCTTC
TRBV10-3	-	TRBJ1-6	-	CAISESSGKSPLHF	TGTGCCATCAGTGAGTCTTCAGGGAAATCACCCCTCCACTTT